This T cell receptor beta chain was identified in a study of T cells in Graves' hyperthyroidism and ophthalmopathy. Study as a whole: Peripheral blood was secured at the point of initial diagnosis, before any treatment.

At least ten counts were recorded for this clonotype. Its specificity is not known. The study, taken as a whole, reports: Most thyroid clonotypes that were expanded above 0.001 also turned up in blood. Model-based prediction identified ophthalmopathy a median roughly 5.9 months prior to its onset.

RNA transcripts were the template for amplifying TCR beta CDR3 regions. Primed by the HTBI set, a first-round RT-PCR was run on the TCR CDR3. TCRdb reprocessed the multiplex PCR reads via MiXCR and lists one record per CDR3 protein. The data contain hundreds of thousands of distinct CDR3 sequences, roughly 14% of them seen just once; the ten biggest clones take up 4.3%. The CDR3 extends over 15 amino acids. Losses at the gene ends were 4 bases for V and 0 bases for J; bases not matched to a gene: 5. Germline V gene lookup returns CDR1 MDHEN and CDR2 SYDVKM. The V gene is TRBV28, the J gene TRBJ1-2; 7 nucleotides line up with TRBD1. The clonotype comes from a woman between 35 and 50 years old with Graves' ophthalmopathy. The sample comprised blood. The chain's CDR3 is CASSSYRGANYGYTF. As DNA, the CDR3 is TGTGCCAGCAGTTCGTACAGGGGAGCTAACTATGGCTACACCTTC.